These T cell receptor beta chains were read from a single sample in a study of long-term antiretroviral therapy in people with HIV. Clones were read by immunoSEQ multiplex PCR, and TCRdb kept only the in-frame ones, dropping some. This sample yields some 25,000 clones, of which 86% are seen a single time; 15% to 20% belongs to the top ten. The source material was unsorted PBMCs, sampled 1.2 years after starting antiretroviral therapy. These receptors came from a man aged 50 to 59 with HIV. Both conserved end residues are part of each CDR3. A D gene is named only where the DNA matches it firmly. Only part of the rows carry a size: once, few, many, or a class if the clone is expanded.

>.|TRBJ1-2|.|TRBV7-9
TGTGCCAGCAGCTTTCCCGGAGCTAACTATGGCTACACCTTC
CASSFPGANYGYTF
>.|TRBJ1-1|.|TRBV29-1
TGCAGCGTTAGCCTCGGACAGTATACTGAAGCTTTCTTT
CSVSLGQYTEAFF
>.|TRBJ2-1|TRBD1|TRBV6-1
TGTGCCAGCAGCCTAAAACAGGGGTGGTACAATGAGCAGTTCTTC
CASSLKQGWYNEQFF
>.|TRBJ1-2|TRBD1|TRBV4-3
TGCGCCAGCAGCCCCGGACAGGGGGAATACTATGGCTACACCTTC
CASSPGQGEYYGYTF
>.|TRBJ2-1|TRBD1|TRBV6-5
TGTGCCAGCAGCTTACAGGGGTCGGGGTACAATGAGCAGTTCTTC
CASSLQGSGYNEQFF
>.|TRBJ2-1|TRBD2|TRBV28
TGTGCCAGCAGACCTCTAGCGGGGGGCTACTCCTACAATGAGCAGTTCTTC
CASRPLAGGYSYNEQFF
>.|TRBJ1-5|.|TRBV6-6
TGTGCCAGCAGTTACTTACACAGGGAATTCAATCAGCCCCAGCATTTT
CASSYLHREFNQPQHF
>.|TRBJ2-3|.|TRBV7-6
TGTGCCAGCAGCCCCGGCCTAGGTAGGACAGATACGCAGTATTTT
CASSPGLGRTDTQYF
>.|TRBJ2-1|.|TRBV7-9
TGTGCCAGCAGCTTAGGACGGGGCTCCTACAATGAGCAGTTCTTC
CASSLGRGSYNEQFF
>.|TRBJ1-5|.|TRBV19
TGTGCCAGTAGTATAGATCTTTGGGCCGGCTTGCGCAATCAGCCCCAGCATTTT
CASSIDLWAGLRNQPQHF
>few|TRBJ2-2|TRBD2|TRBV19
TGTGCCAGTAGTAATCCCCGGGGGGGCTACACCGGGGAGCTGTTTTTT
CASSNPRGGYTGELFF
>.|TRBJ1-1|.|TRBV5-1
TGCGCCAGCAGCCCAGGGGACTACGGTACTGAAGCTTTCTTT
CASSPGDYGTEAFF
>.|TRBJ1-1|.|TRBV5-6
TGTGCCAGCACCCAAGGGACTTTCGAAGCTTTCTTT
CASTQGTFEAFF
>.|TRBJ2-7|TRBD1|TRBV11-2
TGTGCCAGCAGCCTCGCCGGGACAGGGGCCGGGCAGTACTTC
CASSLAGTGAGQYF
>.|TRBJ1-2|.|TRBV27
TGTGCCAGCATTGGACATCGTGGCTACACCTTC
CASIGHRGYTF
>.|TRBJ1-1|.|TRBV5-4
TGTGCCAGCACCGAATGGGGGAGGGGAGGCACTGAAGCTTTCTTT
CASTEWGRGGTEAFF
>.|TRBJ1-2|.|TRBV9
TGTGCCAGCAGCTCTCCCAGGGGCCTAGATGGCTACACCTTC
CASSSPRGLDGYTF
>.|TRBJ1-5|.|TRBV28
TGTGCCAGCAGTTCAGGAGGGCCGGGTAGCAATCAGCCCCAGCATTTT
CASSSGGPGSNQPQHF
>.|TRBJ2-1|.|TRBV9
TGTGCCAGCAGCGCCTCACAGGTCTACAATGAGCAGTTCTTC
CASSASQVYNEQFF
>.|TRBJ1-3|.|TRBV28
TGTGCCAGCAGGACAGCCGCTGGAAACACCATATATTTT
CASRTAAGNTIYF
>.|TRBJ2-1|.|TRBV9
TGTGCCAGCAGCCCCGACCCTACCCCCTACAATGAGCAGTTCTTC
CASSPDPTPYNEQFF
>.|TRBJ1-5|.|TRBV6-1
TGTGCCAGCAGTGAAGTCGGGGGAGGACAGCCCCAGCATTTT
CASSEVGGGQPQHF
>.|TRBJ1-5|TRBD1|TRBV6-1
TGTGCCACAAGGACAGGGGAGGATCAGCCCCAGCATTTT
CATRTGEDQPQHF
>.|TRBJ1-5|TRBD1|TRBV7-2
TGTGCCAGCAGTGGGGACAGTAATCAGCCCCAGCATTTT
CASSGDSNQPQHF
>once|TRBJ1-1|.|TRBV30
TGTGCCTTTCAGCGGGGGACTGAAGCTTTCTTT
CAFQRGTEAFF
>.|TRBJ2-5|.|TRBV7-8
TGTGCCAGCAGCCCCTTTCGGGGGAGAGGAGAGACCCAGTACTTC
CASSPFRGRGETQYF
>.|TRBJ2-5|TRBD2|TRBV29-1
TGCAGCGTGGCCAGCGGGGGGGCCGCAGAGACCCAGTACTTC
CSVASGGAAETQYF
>.|TRBJ2-3|.|TRBV11-3
TGTGCCAGCAGCTTAACGGCGGGCCCGCCTACAGATACGCAGTATTTT
CASSLTAGPPTDTQYF
>.|TRBJ2-3|TRBD1|TRBV28
TGTGCCAGCAAGGAACAGGGGACAGATACGCAGTATTTT
CASKEQGTDTQYF
>.|TRBJ1-1|.|TRBV18
TGTGCCAGCTCACCTCTAGGGCAGGTGAACACTGAAGCTTTCTTT
CASSPLGQVNTEAFF
>.|TRBJ1-1|.|TRBV7-2
TGTGCCAGCAGCTCTCTCGGGGGGGCCCGGATGACTGAAGCTTTCTTT
CASSSLGGARMTEAFF
>.|TRBJ2-3|TRBD2|TRBV10-3
TGTGCCATCAGTCTGGGAGGGAAGGGCTTAGGGGATACGCAGTATTTT
CAISLGGKGLGDTQYF
>.|TRBJ2-7|TRBD1|TRBV6-6
TGTGCCAGCAGACTCGACAGGGACGGCTCCTACGAGCAGTACTTC
CASRLDRDGSYEQYF
>once|TRBJ2-7|.|TRBV7-2
TGTGCCAGCAGCCCGACTGCCGGTGGTTACGAGCAGTACTTC
CASSPTAGGYEQYF
>.|TRBJ1-5|.|TRBV18
TGTGCCAGCTCACCACTACAGGTCGATCAGCCCCAGCATTTT
CASSPLQVDQPQHF
>once|TRBJ2-1|.|TRBV7-9
TGTGCCAGCAGCTCCAGCCCCCCGAGCTCCTACAATGAGCAGTTCTTC
CASSSSPPSSYNEQFF
>.|TRBJ2-7|.|TRBV2
TGTGCCAGCGGTCCAGCTGGGAGGTCCTACGAGCAGTACTTC
CASGPAGRSYEQYF
>.|TRBJ2-5|.|TRBV11-2
TGTGCCAGCAGCTTTTCAGGGGACGAGACCCAGTACTTC
CASSFSGDETQYF
>once|TRBJ2-1|.|TRBV7-2
TGTGCCAGCAGCTCTTACAGGGTACCCAATGAGCAGTTCTTC
CASSSYRVPNEQFF
>.|TRBJ1-5|.|TRBV5-1
TGCGCCAGCAGCTTGATAACAGGGCCGGATCAGCCCCAGCATTTT
CASSLITGPDQPQHF
>.|TRBJ1-1|.|TRBV6-5
TGTGCCAGCAGTTACTCACCCTACACGAACACTGAAGCTTTCTTT
CASSYSPYTNTEAFF
>.|TRBJ2-1|TRBD1|TRBV5-6
TGTGCCAGCAGCTTCGGGGACAGAGCCTACAATGAGCAGTTCTTC
CASSFGDRAYNEQFF
>once|TRBJ2-6|.|TRBV5-1
TGCGCCAGCAGCTGGATGGGGGTCGGAGGGGCCAACGTCCTGACTTTC
CASSWMGVGGANVLTF
>.|TRBJ1-5|.|TRBV7-9
TGTGCCAGCAGCTTCCAGGGTCAGCCCCAGCATTTT
CASSFQGQPQHF
>.|TRBJ1-1|.|TRBV6-1
TGTGCCAGCATTCGGACCCGGGGATGGGCTTTCTTT
CASIRTRGWAFF
>.|TRBJ2-2|TRBD2|TRBV5-1
TGCGCCAGCAGCCTACTAGCGGGGGCCGGGGAGCTGTTTTTT
CASSLLAGAGELFF
>once|TRBJ1-6|TRBD1|TRBV11-1
TGTGCCAGCAGCTACCAGGGACAGGGGAATAATTCACCCCTCCACTTT
CASSYQGQGNNSPLHF
>few|TRBJ2-7|.|TRBV5-1
TGCGCCAGCAGCTTGGCCGGGGACGAGCAGTACTTC
CASSLAGDEQYF
>.|TRBJ2-1|TRBD1|TRBV7-2
TGTGCCAGCAGCCCGGACAGGGCCTACAATGAGCAGTTCTTC
CASSPDRAYNEQFF
>.|TRBJ2-4|.|TRBV28
TGTGCCAGCAGTTTATCAGGGTGGGACATTCAGTACTTC
CASSLSGWDIQYF
>once|TRBJ2-4|TRBD2|TRBV5-4
TGTGCCAGTTCGACTAGCGGGGACCCGGGAAACATTCAGTACTTC
CASSTSGDPGNIQYF
>.|TRBJ2-3|.|TRBV18
TGTGCCAGCTCACCGAGAGCGGTCACAGATACGCAGTATTTT
CASSPRAVTDTQYF
>.|TRBJ1-2|TRBD1|TRBV5-4
TGTGCCAGCAGCTTGGACAGGGGATCTGGTGGCTACACCTTC
CASSLDRGSGGYTF
>.|TRBJ2-6|.|TRBV7-2
TGTGCCAGCAGCTTAGTATTTAGGACAGCCAGCTCTGGGGCCAACGTCCTGACTTTC
CASSLVFRTASSGANVLTF
>.|TRBJ1-3|TRBD1|TRBV4-2
TGTGCCAGCAGCTCTTTGACAGGGGCTGGAAACACCATATATTTT
CASSSLTGAGNTIYF
>.|TRBJ1-6|.|TRBV7-9
TGTGCCAGCGGCCCCCGGGGGACGGCTAATTCACCCCTCCACTTT
CASGPRGTANSPLHF